The 4 T cell receptor beta chains below all came from one sample that was sequenced in a study of graft-versus-host responses after intestinal transplantation. Clones were sequenced by immunoSEQ multiplex PCR, and TCRdb holds only the in-frame ones, with some missing. This table has 70,000 to 95,000 clones, approximately 95% appearing once. The antigens these receptors bind are not known. The source was unstimulated CD8+ T cells sorted from spleen or lymph node cells, collected before transplant. These receptors were collected from a human donor who was the organ donor for an intestinal transplant.

The chain recombines TRBV11-2 with TRBJ2-1, with D hard to call. Trimming cost V 1 base and J 7 bases, with 5 bases left between them. This CDR3 has 12 amino acids. CDR1 and CDR2 from the germline V gene are SGHAT and FQNNGV. CDR3 coding DNA: TGTGCCAGCAGCTTAGCCAGAAATGAGCAGTTCTTC. Its protein product is CASSLARNEQFF.

The V gene is TRBV28, the J gene TRBJ2-3; the match to TRBD2 covers 7 bases. J lost 2 bases, V lost 6 bases, and 11 bases had no gene match. The CDR3 runs 16 residues. Per the germline V gene, CDR1 is MDHEN and CDR2 is SYDVKM. This chain's CDR3 is CASSPLLASPTDTQYF. Written as DNA, the CDR3 is TGTGCCAGCAGCCCACTACTAGCGAGCCCCACAGATACGCAGTATTTT.

This clone was recorded only once. The CDR3 nucleotides read TGTGCCAGCAGTGACCTAGCGGGGAACCGCTTGGAGCTGTTTTTT. Amino acid sequence: CASSDLAGNRLELFF. This rearrangement joins TRBV25-1 to TRBJ2-2, with TRBD2 matching over 9 bases. Germline V gene data show CDR1 as MGHDK and CDR2 as SYGVNS. V gave up 3 bases and J gave up 10 bases; unmatched junction bases: 9. This CDR3 comprises 15 residues.

V and J are TRBV28 and TRBJ2-2, with 7 bases lining up with TRBD1. V shed 4 bases, J shed 3 bases, and the junction held 11 bases outside the gene matches. Germline CDR1 and CDR2: MDHEN and SYDVKM. This CDR3 is 17 amino acids long. Here the CDR3 reads CASSYDRDRSDTGELFF. In nucleotides, the CDR3 is TGTGCCAGCAGTTACGATCGGGACAGATCCGACACCGGGGAGCTGTTTTTT.